This is a list of T cell receptor beta chains from one sample in a study of cytomegalovirus exposure and HLA in healthy donors. Sequencing used immunoSEQ multiplex PCR; TCRdb keeps in-frame clones, though not all of them. This sample carries approximately 300,000 clones, about nine tenths of them seen once, and the ten largest clones take roughly 1.2%. Sample: PBMCs. These receptors came from a woman in her 30s in good health and CMV-seropositive. The conserved cysteine and the conserved F or W are not part of the CDR3 here. The D gene is left open where the match is weak. The size of a clone is reported for some rows only, either as once, few or many, or as a class for expanded clones.

TRBJ2-6 | TRBV5-4 | NA | NA | ASSWGTPSGANVLT
TRBJ2-7 | TRBV6-1 | NA | NA | ASSETISAYEQY
TRBJ1-2 | TRBV6-5 | NA | TRBD1 | ASSRTGGGYT
TRBJ2-6 | TRBV7-3 | once | NA | ASSLWGDSGANVLT
TRBJ2-1 | TRBV4-3 | NA | TRBD1 | ASSQDGTGSYNEQF
TRBJ2-7 | TRBV28 | once | TRBD2 | ASSFPSGVTYEQY
TRBJ1-5 | TRBV9 | NA | TRBD1 | ASSVEGASQPQH
TRBJ2-4 | TRBV7-2 | NA | NA | ASSFRGATQISAKNIQY
TRBJ1-2 | TRBV4-3 | NA | NA | ASSTNTGGGNYGYT
TRBJ2-1 | TRBV7-8 | NA | NA | ASSLTDREDYNEQF
TRBJ1-3 | TRBV6-1 | once | NA | ASSENGGVSRNTIY
TRBJ1-5 | TRBV18 | NA | NA | ASSPFGTAYSNQPQH
TRBJ1-1 | TRBV18 | NA | NA | ASSPMAGAVNTEAF
TRBJ1-1 | TRBV30 | few | NA | AWSVRGPEAF
TRBJ2-7 | TRBV6-1 | NA | TRBD2 | ASSEKSVRLAGVGGSYEQY
TRBJ2-7 | TRBV19 | few | NA | ASRGAWGNSYEQY
TRBJ1-5 | TRBV27 | NA | NA | ASSSQGSSNQPQH
TRBJ2-2 | TRBV9 | NA | NA | ASSVEGGDRTGELF
TRBJ2-2 | TRBV5-6 | NA | TRBD2 | ASSWWRGGITGELF
TRBJ1-2 | TRBV28 | few | NA | ASSLSGGDYT
TRBJ2-7 | TRBV5-1 | NA | TRBD2 | ASSMYPGLAGAVDYEQY
TRBJ1-2 | TRBV7-3 | NA | TRBD1 | ASSPREGANYGYT
TRBJ2-3 | TRBV27 | NA | TRBD2 | ASSLAGGPTDTQY
TRBJ2-1 | TRBV4-2 | NA | NA | ASSPDLMGGAVEQF
TRBJ2-7 | TRBV27 | NA | TRBD2 | ASTPSASGSYEQY
TRBJ2-6 | TRBV27 | NA | NA | ASGRRGIASGANVLT
TRBJ2-7 | TRBV6-5 | NA | TRBD1 | ASREDRGPYEQY
TRBJ1-6 | TRBV28 | NA | NA | ASSPYKKGVSSPLH
TRBJ2-5 | TRBV29-1 | NA | TRBD1 | SGRTGGGETQY
TRBJ1-2 | TRBV29-1 | NA | NA | SVSRDPWKDGYT
TRBJ1-2 | TRBV6-5 | NA | NA | ASSYAGLWGYT
TRBJ1-5 | TRBV15 | NA | TRBD1 | ATSRGQGVVQPQH
TRBJ2-7 | TRBV28 | NA | NA | ASSLAPRAGRRNEQY
TRBJ1-4 | TRBV2 | NA | NA | ASNSPTVGGEKLF
TRBJ2-1 | TRBV30 | NA | TRBD2 | AWSGSGTSGSSSYNEQF
TRBJ1-1 | TRBV7-6 | NA | NA | ASSRSGLMNTEAF
TRBJ1-4 | TRBV27 | once | NA | ASSARLNEKLF
TRBJ2-1 | TRBV13 | NA | NA | ASGTSSYNEQF
TRBJ1-1 | TRBV5-4 | NA | NA | ASSPYFHRGNTEAF
TRBJ1-4 | TRBV6-5 | NA | NA | ASSYDTRGEKLF
TRBJ2-3 | TRBV13 | NA | NA | ASSLVFAGSTDTQY
TRBJ2-5 | TRBV6-5 | NA | NA | ASSYSLPGETQY
TRBJ2-1 | TRBV27 | NA | TRBD2 | ASSSGTSGNVPYNEQF
TRBJ1-5 | TRBV7-9 | NA | TRBD1 | ASSQTGEAQPQH
TRBJ1-6 | TRBV19 | NA | NA | ASSQGYNSPLH
TRBJ1-2 | TRBV6-5 | NA | NA | ASSYSGGLLYGYT
TRBJ2-7 | TRBV28 | NA | NA | ASSLSGDYEQY
TRBJ1-5 | TRBV30 | NA | NA | AWRPGQQPQH
TRBJ2-1 | TRBV27 | NA | NA | ASSLSRSSYNEQF
TRBJ2-7 | TRBV5-6 | once | TRBD1 | ASSADRTLAEQY
TRBJ2-6 | TRBV19 | NA | NA | ASSTSGANVLT
TRBJ1-1 | TRBV7-9 | NA | NA | ASSSPMSGAAEAF
TRBJ1-1 | TRBV7-9 | NA | NA | ASSLGPGNTEAF
TRBJ2-7 | TRBV23-1 | once | TRBD1 | ASSQSSGTGKAYEQY
TRBJ1-2 | TRBV4-1 | NA | TRBD1 | ASSEAGSGGYGYT
TRBJ2-7 | TRBV6-5 | NA | TRBD1 | ASSETGAQYEQY
TRBJ2-6 | TRBV28 | NA | TRBD1 | ASSRQGVGANVLT
TRBJ1-4 | TRBV20-1 | few | NA | SASRGEKLF